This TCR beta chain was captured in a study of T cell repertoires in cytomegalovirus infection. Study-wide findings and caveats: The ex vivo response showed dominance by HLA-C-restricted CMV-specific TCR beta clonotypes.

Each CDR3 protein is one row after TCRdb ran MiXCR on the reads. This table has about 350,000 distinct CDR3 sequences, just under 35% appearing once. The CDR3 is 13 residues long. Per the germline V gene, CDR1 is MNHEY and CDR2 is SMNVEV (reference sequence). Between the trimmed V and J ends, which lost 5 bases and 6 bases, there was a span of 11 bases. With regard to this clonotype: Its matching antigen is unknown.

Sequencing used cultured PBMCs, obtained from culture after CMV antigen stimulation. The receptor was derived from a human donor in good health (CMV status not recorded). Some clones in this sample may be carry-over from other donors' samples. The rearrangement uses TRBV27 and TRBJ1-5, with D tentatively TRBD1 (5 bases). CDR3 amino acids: CASSPTTGQPQHF. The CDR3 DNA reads TGTGCCAGCAGTCCCACTACAGGTCAGCCCCAGCATTTT.